These 11 T cell receptor beta chains originate from one sample sequenced in a study of blood T cell repertoires in COVID-19. Profiling relied on immunoSEQ multiplex PCR, and the TCRdb table lists in-frame clones only, not all of them. The sample consists of fewer than 300,000 clones, 87% of them appearing once. Input material: peripheral blood. The receptors were sampled from a middle-aged woman who had recovered from COVID-19.

This chain joins TRBV15 and TRBJ1-1; 7 bases match TRBD1. This CDR3 has 14 residues. J lost 5 bases, V lost 0 bases, and 3 bases had no gene match. Per germline, CDR1 LNHNV and CDR2 YYDKDF (reference sequence). The CDR3 here is CATSRDMTGTEAFF. The DNA of the CDR3 is TGTGCCACCAGCAGAGATATGACAGGGACTGAAGCTTTCTTT. Drawing the rest from reference TRBV15 and TRBJ1-1, the complete variable domain is DAMVIQNPRYQVTQFGKPVTLSCSQTLNHNVMYWYQQKSSQAPKLLFHYYDKDFNNEADTPDNFQSRRPNTSFCFLDIRSPGLGDTAMYLCATSRDMTGTEAFFGQGTRLTVV.

This sequence joins TRBV5-4 and TRBJ1-2; D not certain. The germline CDR1 and CDR2 sequences are SGHNT and YYREEE (reference sequence). Trimming stripped 3 bases from V and 5 bases from J, with 14 bases between. CDR3 length: 14 amino acids. The CDR3 region has the DNA TGTGCCAGCAGCTACGGGGTAACGGGGTATGGCTACACCTTC. Amino acids: CASSYGVTGYGYTF.

This chain joins TRBV5-8 and TRBJ1-4; 8 bases line up with TRBD1. V lost 3 bases to trimming and J lost 7 bases; unmatched junction nucleotides: 8. This CDR3 comprises 15 residues. Germline loops: CDR1 SGHTS, CDR2 YDEGEE. Here the CDR3 DNA reads TGTGCCAGCAGCTATCAGGGGGCGCGTGGTGAAAAACTGTTTTTT. This codes for CASSYQGARGEKLFF.

V usage is TRBV14 and J usage is TRBJ2-7, with TRBD1 matching over 9 bases. Losses at the gene ends were 1 base for V and 4 bases for J; bases not matched to a gene: 5. The germline V gene encodes CDR1 SGHDN and CDR2 FVKESK. CDR3 size: 15 residues. CDR3 loop: CASSQAGTGPYEQYF. The DNA for the CDR3 is TGTGCCAGCAGCCAAGCCGGGACAGGGCCTTACGAGCAGTACTTC. The full variable domain, with the rest looked up from reference TRBV14 and TRBJ2-7, is EAGVTQFPSHSVIEKGQTVTLRCDPISGHDNLYWYRRVMGKEIKFLLHFVKESKQDESGMPNNRFLAERTGGTYSTLKVQPAELEDSGVYFCASSQAGTGPYEQYFGPGTRLTVT.

This clone has a handful of counts. The rearrangement uses TRBV7-2 and TRBJ2-5, with D unclear. Germline CDR1 SGHTA, CDR2 FQGNSA. The V and J ends lost 2 bases and 5 bases respectively, with 9 bases between them. CDR3 size: 13 residues. The CDR3 sequence is CASSLMAWETQYF. CDR3 DNA sequence: TGTGCCAGCAGCTTAATGGCCTGGGAGACCCAGTACTTC. Supplemented by reference TRBV7-2 and TRBJ2-5, the full variable domain reads GAGVSQSPSNKVTEKGKDVELRCDPISGHTALYWYRQSLGQGLEFLIYFQGNSAPDKSGLPSDRFSAERTGGSVSTLTIQRTQQEDSAVYLCASSLMAWETQYFGPGTRLLVL.

The CDR3 coding sequence is TGCGCCAGCAGCGCACAACGACAGGGTCTAGATACGCAGTATTTT. Translated, it gives CASSAQRQGLDTQYF. The V and J genes are TRBV5-1 and TRBJ2-3; 7 bases agree with TRBD1. The CDR3 has 15 amino acids. V lost 4 bases to trimming and J lost 5 bases; unmatched junction nucleotides: 10. Per germline, CDR1 SGHRS and CDR2 YFSETQ.

The sample holds one count of this clone. The rearrangement joins TRBV20-1 to TRBJ1-1; D is uncertain. The ends were cut back, 7 bases at V and 1 base at J, with 7 bases in the middle. This CDR3 comprises 11 residues. The germline CDR1 and CDR2 sequences are DFQATT and SNEGSKA (reference sequence). CDR3 sequence reads: CSVQENTEAFF. Here the CDR3 DNA reads TGCAGTGTCCAGGAGAACACTGAAGCTTTCTTT.

This chain connects TRBV24-1 to TRBJ1-5, with D uncertain. CDR1 KGHDR and CDR2 SFDVKD come from the germline V gene. CDR3 length: 17 residues. The V end lost 0 bases, the J end lost 1 base, and 12 bases lay between the germline ends. The CDR3 DNA sequence: TGTGCCACCAGTGATTTGCAACGAGGGAAGAGCAATCAGCCCCAGCATTTT. Its translation is CATSDLQRGKSNQPQHF.

This clone was counted once. The chain recombines TRBV7-9 with TRBJ2-1; the match to TRBD2 covers 10 bases. CDR3 length: 15 amino acids. Trimming cost V 5 bases and J 8 bases; bases outside gene matches: 9. Germline V lookup: CDR1 SEHNR, CDR2 FQNEAQ (reference sequence). The CDR3 DNA reads TGTGCCAGCAGCAATTCGAGCGGGGGGGCCCATGAGCAGTTCTTC. It is translated as CASSNSSGGAHEQFF. The variable domain in full, with the rest retrieved from reference TRBV7-9 and TRBJ2-1, is DTGVSQNPRHKITKRGQNVTFRCDPISEHNRLYWYRQTLGQGPEFLTYFQNEAQLEKSRLLSDRFSAERPKGSFSTLEIQRTEQGDSAMYLCASSNSSGGAHEQFFGPGTRLTVL.

The chain employs TRBV7-9 and TRBJ1-2, with 8 positions matching TRBD1. CDR3 length: 15 residues. Germline trimming cut 2 bases from V and 3 bases from J; bases unmatched to any gene: 5. Germline CDR1 and CDR2: SEHNR and FQNEAQ (reference sequence). The CDR3 loop is CASSLSNRGDYGYTF. CDR3 nucleotide sequence: TGTGCCAGCAGCTTAAGCAACAGGGGGGACTATGGCTACACCTTC. The full variable domain, with the rest looked up from reference TRBV7-9 and TRBJ1-2, is DTGVSQNPRHKITKRGQNVTFRCDPISEHNRLYWYRQTLGQGPEFLTYFQNEAQLEKSRLLSDRFSAERPKGSFSTLEIQRTEQGDSAMYLCASSLSNRGDYGYTFGSGTRLTVV.

The chain combines TRBV4-3 with TRBJ2-5; weak D call: TRBD1 (5 bases). Germline lookup yields CDR1 LGHNA and CDR2 YSLEER. Trimming removed 0 bases from V and 1 base from J, with 9 bases in between. The CDR3 is 15 residues long. For the CDR3, the DNA is TGCGCCAGCAGCCAAGACGGCAGGGCCCAAGAGACCCAGTACTTC. Amino acids: CASSQDGRAQETQYF.